Listed here is a single T cell receptor (beta chain). The target antigen is unknown. Indicated time point: week 11, during vaccination. Vaccination comprised doses that each held 300 ug of mutant IDH1 20-mer peptide, plus topical imiquimod. The data were produced by immunoSEQ multiplex PCR, yet TCRdb's version contains in-frame clones alone and is incomplete. The sample lists roughly 130,000 clones, around 80% seen once, with 5.5% in the top ten. The CDR3 is 15 amino acids. The junction had 9 bases not matched to a gene; V was cut back by 4 bases and J by 5 bases. The germline V gene has CDR1 GTSNPN and CDR2 SVGIG (reference sequence). This sample is drawn from a study of a mutant IDH1 vaccine in newly diagnosed glioma. The study, taken as a whole, reports: The occurrence of vaccine-induced immune responses was seen in approximately 92% of patients.

The sequence was collected from a man aged 35-49 years with glioma. This sample comprised PBMCs, obtained from a glioma patient whose treatment included an IDH1 peptide vaccine. This chain connects TRBV30 to TRBJ2-2; 8 bases map to TRBD1. The CDR3 protein is CAWKARTGITGELFF. Written as DNA, the CDR3 is TGTGCCTGGAAGGCAAGGACAGGGATAACCGGGGAGCTGTTTTTT.